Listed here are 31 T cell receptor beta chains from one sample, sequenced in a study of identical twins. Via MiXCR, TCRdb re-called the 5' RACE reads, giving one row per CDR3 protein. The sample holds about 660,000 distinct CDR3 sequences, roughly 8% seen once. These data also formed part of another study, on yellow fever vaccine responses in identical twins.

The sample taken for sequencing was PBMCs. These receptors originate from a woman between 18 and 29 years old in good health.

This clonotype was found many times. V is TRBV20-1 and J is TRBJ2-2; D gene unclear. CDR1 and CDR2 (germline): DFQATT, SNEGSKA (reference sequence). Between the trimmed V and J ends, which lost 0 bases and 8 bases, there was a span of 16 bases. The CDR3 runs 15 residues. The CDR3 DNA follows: TGCAGTGCTAGAGATTTTGTGAGCTCAGTTGGGGAGCTGTTTTTT. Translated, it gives CSARDFVSSVGELFF.

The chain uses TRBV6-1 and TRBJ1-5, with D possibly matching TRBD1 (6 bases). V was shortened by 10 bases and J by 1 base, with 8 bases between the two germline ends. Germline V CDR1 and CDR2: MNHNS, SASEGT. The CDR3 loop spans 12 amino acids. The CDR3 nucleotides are TGTGCCACCCAGGGGAGCAATCAGCCCCAGCATTTT. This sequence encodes CATQGSNQPQHF.

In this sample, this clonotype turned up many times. The CDR3 region is CASSLGFAGRVGETQYF. In DNA, the CDR3 is TGTGCCAGCAGTTTGGGCTTCGCGGGTCGAGTTGGAGAGACCCAGTACTTC. V is TRBV28 and J is TRBJ2-5, with D possibly being TRBD2 (5 bases). V was clipped by 3 bases and J by 4 bases, with 21 bases between them. This CDR3 has 17 amino acids. Germline V gives CDR1 MDHEN, CDR2 SYDVKM.

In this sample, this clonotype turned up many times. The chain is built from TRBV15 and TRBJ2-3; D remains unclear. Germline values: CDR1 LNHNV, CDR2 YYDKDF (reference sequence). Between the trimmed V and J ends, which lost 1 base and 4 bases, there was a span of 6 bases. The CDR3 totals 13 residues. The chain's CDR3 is CATSRVSADTQYF. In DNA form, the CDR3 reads TGTGCCACCAGCAGAGTCTCCGCAGATACGCAGTATTTT.

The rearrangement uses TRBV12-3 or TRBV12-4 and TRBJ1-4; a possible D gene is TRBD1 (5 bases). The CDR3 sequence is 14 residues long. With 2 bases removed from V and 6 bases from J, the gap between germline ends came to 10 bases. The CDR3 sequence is CASSLYRDDEKLFF. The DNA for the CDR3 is TGTGCCAGCAGTTTATATCGGGACGATGAAAAACTGTTTTTT.

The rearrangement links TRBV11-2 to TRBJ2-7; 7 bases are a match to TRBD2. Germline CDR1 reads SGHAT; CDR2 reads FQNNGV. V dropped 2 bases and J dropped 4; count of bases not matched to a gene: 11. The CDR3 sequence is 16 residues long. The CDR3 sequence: CASSLLGSSGRYEQYF. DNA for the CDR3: TGTGCCAGCAGCTTACTCGGTAGTAGCGGGCGTTACGAGCAGTACTTC.

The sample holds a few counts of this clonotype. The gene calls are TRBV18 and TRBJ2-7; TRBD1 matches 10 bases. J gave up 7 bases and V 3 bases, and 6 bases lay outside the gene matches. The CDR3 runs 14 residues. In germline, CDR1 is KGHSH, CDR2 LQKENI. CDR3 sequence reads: CASSPQTGGGEQYF. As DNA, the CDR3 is TGTGCCAGCTCACCGCAGACAGGGGGCGGGGAGCAGTACTTC.

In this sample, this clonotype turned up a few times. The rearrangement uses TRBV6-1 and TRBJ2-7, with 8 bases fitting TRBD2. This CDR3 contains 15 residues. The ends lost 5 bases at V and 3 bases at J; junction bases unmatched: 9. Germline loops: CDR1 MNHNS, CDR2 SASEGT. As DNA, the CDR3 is TGTGCCAGCAGTATAGCGGGGCGAGATCTCTACGAGCAGTACTTC. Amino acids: CASSIAGRDLYEQYF.

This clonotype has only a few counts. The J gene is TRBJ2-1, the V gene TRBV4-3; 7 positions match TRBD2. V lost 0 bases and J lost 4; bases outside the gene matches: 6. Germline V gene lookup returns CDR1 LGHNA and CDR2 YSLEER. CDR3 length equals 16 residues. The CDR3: CASSQEAGTIYNEQFF. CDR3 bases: TGCGCCAGCAGCCAAGAGGCCGGGACTATATACAATGAGCAGTTCTTC.

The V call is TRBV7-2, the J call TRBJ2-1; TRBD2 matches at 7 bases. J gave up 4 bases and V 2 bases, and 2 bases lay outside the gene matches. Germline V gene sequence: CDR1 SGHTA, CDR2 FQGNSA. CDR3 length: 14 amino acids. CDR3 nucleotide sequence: TGTGCCAGCAGCTTAAACGGGGGGTACAATGAGCAGTTCTTC. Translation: CASSLNGGYNEQFF.

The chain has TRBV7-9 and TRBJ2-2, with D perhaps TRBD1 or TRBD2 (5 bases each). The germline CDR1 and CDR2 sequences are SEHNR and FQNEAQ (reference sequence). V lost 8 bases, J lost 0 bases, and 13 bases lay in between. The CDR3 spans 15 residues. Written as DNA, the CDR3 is TGTGCCAGCCATTCCGGGACGTCGAACACCGGGGAGCTGTTTTTT. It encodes CASHSGTSNTGELFF.

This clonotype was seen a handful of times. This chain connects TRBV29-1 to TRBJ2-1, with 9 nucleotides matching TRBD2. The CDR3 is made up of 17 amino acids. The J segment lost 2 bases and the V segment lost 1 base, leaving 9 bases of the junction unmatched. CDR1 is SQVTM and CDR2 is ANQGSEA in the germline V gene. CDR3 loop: CSVEGLAGLTTYNEQFF. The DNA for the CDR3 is TGCAGCGTTGAAGGCCTAGCGGGGCTTACGACCTACAATGAGCAGTTCTTC.

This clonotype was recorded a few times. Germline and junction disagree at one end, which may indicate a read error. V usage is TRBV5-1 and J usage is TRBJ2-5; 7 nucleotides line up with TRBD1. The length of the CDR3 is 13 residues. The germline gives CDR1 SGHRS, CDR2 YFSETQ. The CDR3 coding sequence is TGCGCCAGCAGATTGGGACAGCAAGAGACCCAGTACTTC. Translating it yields CASRLGQQETQYF.

Here the CDR3 reads CASRPGLAGGPGEQYF. The CDR3 DNA reads TGTGCCAGCAGGCCGGGACTAGCGGGAGGGCCAGGCGAGCAGTACTTC. The gene calls are TRBV2 and TRBJ2-7; 16 nucleotides align to TRBD2. This CDR3 has 16 amino acids. J gave up 6 bases and V 6 bases, and 8 bases lay outside the gene matches. Germline lookup yields CDR1 SNHLY and CDR2 FYNNEI.

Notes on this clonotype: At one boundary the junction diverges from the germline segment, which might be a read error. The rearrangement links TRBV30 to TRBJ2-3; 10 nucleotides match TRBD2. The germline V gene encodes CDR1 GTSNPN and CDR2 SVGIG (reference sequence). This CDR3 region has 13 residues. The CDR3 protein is CTWTSGSTDTQYF. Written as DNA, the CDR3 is TGTACCTGGACTAGCGGTAGCACAGATACGCAGTATTTT.

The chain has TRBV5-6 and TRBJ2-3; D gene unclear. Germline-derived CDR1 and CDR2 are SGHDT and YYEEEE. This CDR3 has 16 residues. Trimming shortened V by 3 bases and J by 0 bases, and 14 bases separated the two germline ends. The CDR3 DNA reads TGTGCCAGCAGCTCTGGCTGGGGATCTAGCACAGATACGCAGTATTTT. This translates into CASSSGWGSSTDTQYF.

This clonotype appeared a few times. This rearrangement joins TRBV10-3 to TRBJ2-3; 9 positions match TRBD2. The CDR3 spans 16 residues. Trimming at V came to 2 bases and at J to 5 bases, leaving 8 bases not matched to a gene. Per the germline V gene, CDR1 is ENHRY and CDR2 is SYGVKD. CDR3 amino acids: CAISEMGGGALDTQYF. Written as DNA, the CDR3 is TGTGCCATCAGTGAGATGGGCGGGGGGGCCTTAGATACGCAGTATTTT.

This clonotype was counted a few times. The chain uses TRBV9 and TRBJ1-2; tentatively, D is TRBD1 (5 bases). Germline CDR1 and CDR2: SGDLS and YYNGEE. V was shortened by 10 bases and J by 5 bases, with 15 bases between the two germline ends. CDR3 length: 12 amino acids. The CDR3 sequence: CASQAGHYGYTF. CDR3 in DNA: TGTGCCTCACAAGCGGGGCATTATGGCTACACCTTC. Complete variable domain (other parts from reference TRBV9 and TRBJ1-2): DSGVTQTPKHLITATGQRVTLRCSPRSGDLSVYWYQQSLDQGLQFLIQYYNGEERAKGNILERFSAQQFPDLHSELNLSSLELGDSALYFCASQAGHYGYTFGSGTRLTVV.

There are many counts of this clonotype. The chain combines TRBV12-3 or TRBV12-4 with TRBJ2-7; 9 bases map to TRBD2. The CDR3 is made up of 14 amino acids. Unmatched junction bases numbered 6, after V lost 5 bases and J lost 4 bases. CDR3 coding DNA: TGTGCCAGCAGTCGCGGGGGGGTTGGTTACGAGCAGTACTTC. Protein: CASSRGGVGYEQYF.

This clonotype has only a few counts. The DNA of the CDR3 is TGTGCCAGCAGACCGGAAGCGGGAGTCAACACCGGGGAGCTGTTTTTT. This encodes CASRPEAGVNTGELFF. J is TRBJ2-2 and V is TRBV27, with 8 bases identical to TRBD2. Germline assignment: CDR1 MNHEY and CDR2 SMNVEV (reference sequence). After removal of 6 bases from V and 2 bases from J, the junction contained 8 bases not matched to a gene. The CDR3 totals 16 residues.

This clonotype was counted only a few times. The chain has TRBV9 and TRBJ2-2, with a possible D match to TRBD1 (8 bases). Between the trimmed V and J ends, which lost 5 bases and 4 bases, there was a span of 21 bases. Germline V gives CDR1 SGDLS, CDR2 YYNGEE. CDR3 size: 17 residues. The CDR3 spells CASRGEGDRSTTGELFF. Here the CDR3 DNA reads TGTGCCAGCAGGGGGGAGGGGGACAGGTCGACCACCGGGGAGCTGTTTTTT.

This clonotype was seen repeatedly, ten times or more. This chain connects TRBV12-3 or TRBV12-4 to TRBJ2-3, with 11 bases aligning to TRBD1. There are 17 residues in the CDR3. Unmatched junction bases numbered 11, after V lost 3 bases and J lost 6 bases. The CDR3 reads CASSFIIEDRGLDTQYF. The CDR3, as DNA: TGTGCCAGCAGTTTCATAATTGAGGACAGGGGGCTTGATACGCAGTATTTT.

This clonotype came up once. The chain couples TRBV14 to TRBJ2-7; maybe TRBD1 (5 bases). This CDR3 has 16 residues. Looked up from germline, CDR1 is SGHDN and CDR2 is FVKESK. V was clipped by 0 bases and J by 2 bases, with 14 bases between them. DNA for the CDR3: TGTGCCAGCAGCCAAGATAGCAGGGTGGATACCTACGAGCAGTACTTC. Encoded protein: CASSQDSRVDTYEQYF.

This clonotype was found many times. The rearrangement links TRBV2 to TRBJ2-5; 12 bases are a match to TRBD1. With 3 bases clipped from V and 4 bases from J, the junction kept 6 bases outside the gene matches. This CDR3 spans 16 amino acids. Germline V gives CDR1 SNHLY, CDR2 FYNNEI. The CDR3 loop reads CASSERGDRGRETQYF. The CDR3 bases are TGTGCCAGCAGTGAGCGGGGGGACAGGGGGCGAGAGACCCAGTACTTC.

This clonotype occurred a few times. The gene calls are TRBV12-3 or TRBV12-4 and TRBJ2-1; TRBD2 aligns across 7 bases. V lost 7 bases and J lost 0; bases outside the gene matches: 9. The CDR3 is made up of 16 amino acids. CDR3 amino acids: CASTSGTTSSYNEQFF. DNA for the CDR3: TGTGCCAGCACCTCCGGGACTACCAGCTCCTACAATGAGCAGTTCTTC.

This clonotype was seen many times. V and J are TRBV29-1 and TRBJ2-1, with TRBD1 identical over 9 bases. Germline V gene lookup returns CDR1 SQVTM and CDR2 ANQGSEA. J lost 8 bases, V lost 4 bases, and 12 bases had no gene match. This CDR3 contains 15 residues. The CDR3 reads CSVGIPGQGRHEQFF. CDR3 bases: TGCAGCGTTGGCATCCCGGGACAGGGAAGACATGAGCAGTTCTTC.

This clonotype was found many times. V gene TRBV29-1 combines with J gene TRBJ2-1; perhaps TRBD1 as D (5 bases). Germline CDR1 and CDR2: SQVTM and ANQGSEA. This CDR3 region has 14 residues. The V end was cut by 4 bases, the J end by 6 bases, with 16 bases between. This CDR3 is CSVGGLKGFNEQFF. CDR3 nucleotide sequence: TGCAGCGTTGGTGGGCTGAAGGGGTTCAATGAGCAGTTCTTC.

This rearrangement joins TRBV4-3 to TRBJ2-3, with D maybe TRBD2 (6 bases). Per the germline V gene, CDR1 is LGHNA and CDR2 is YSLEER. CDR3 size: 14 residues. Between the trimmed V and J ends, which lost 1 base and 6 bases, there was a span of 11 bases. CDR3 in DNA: TGCGCCAGCAGCCAAGCTGGAGGGCTGGATACGCAGTATTTT. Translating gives CASSQAGGLDTQYF.

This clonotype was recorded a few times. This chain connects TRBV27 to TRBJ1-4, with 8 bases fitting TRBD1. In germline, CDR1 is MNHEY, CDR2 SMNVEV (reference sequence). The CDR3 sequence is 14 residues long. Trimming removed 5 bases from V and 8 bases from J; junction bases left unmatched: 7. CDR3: CASSIRGQNEKLFF. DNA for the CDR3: TGTGCCAGCAGTATCAGGGGGCAGAACGAAAAACTGTTTTTT. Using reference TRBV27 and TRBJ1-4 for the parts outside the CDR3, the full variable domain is EAQVTQNPRYLITVTGKKLTVTCSQNMNHEYMSWYRQDPGLGLRQIYYSMNVEVTDKGDVPEGYKVSRKEKRNFPLILESPSPNQTSLYFCASSIRGQNEKLFFGSGTQLSVL.

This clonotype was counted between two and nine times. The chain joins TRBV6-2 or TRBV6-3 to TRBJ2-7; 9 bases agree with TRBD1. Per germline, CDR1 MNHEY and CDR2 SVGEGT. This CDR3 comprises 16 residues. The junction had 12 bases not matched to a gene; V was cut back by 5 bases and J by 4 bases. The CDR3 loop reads CASSAQGGQGNYEQYF. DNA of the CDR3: TGTGCCAGCAGTGCTCAAGGGGGACAGGGCAATTACGAGCAGTACTTC.

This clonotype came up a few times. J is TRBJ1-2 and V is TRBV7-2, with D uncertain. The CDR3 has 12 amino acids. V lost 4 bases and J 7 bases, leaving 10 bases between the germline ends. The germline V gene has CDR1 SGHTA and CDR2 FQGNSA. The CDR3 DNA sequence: TGTGCCAGCAGCTCCCTTGATAGTGGCTACACCTTC. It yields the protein CASSSLDSGYTF.